One sample yielded the 31 T cell receptor beta chains listed below, sequenced in a study of PD-L1 blockade in urothelial cancer. Time point defined: pretreatment peripheral blood. Profiled with immunoSEQ multiplex PCR; TCRdb holds only in-frame clones, not every one. The data show roughly 56,000 clones, with more than 70% seen just once and 20% to 25% held by the top ten. The material was PBMCs, obtained around atezolizumab (anti-PD-L1) treatment. These receptors were obtained from a man in his 60s with urothelial cancer.

The chain carries TRBV6-1 and TRBJ2-7; D not certain. The CDR3 is made up of 14 amino acids. The V gene's germline CDR1 is MNHNS and CDR2 SASEGT. Deletions cut 1 base from V and 3 bases from J, with 10 bases between. CDR3 loop: CASSEDIRVYEQYF. Here the CDR3 DNA reads TGTGCCAGCAGTGAAGATATTCGGGTCTACGAGCAGTACTTC.

The J gene is TRBJ2-7, the V gene TRBV30; tentatively, D is TRBD1 (5 bases). Germline CDR1 is GTSNPN and CDR2 is SVGIG (reference sequence). V shed 1 base and J shed 2 bases, with 6 bases lying between them. The CDR3 loop spans 12 amino acids. In DNA, the CDR3 is TGTGCCTGGAGTGCAGGGCCCTACGAGCAGTACTTC. This codes for CAWSAGPYEQYF.

The genes are TRBV14 and TRBJ2-2; 7 nucleotides align to TRBD1. The CDR3 has 16 residues. The germline V gene encodes CDR1 SGHDN and CDR2 FVKESK. With V trimmed by 3 bases and J by 6 bases, 10 bases remained unmatched. The CDR3: CASSHRDRRGSGELFF. In DNA, the CDR3 is TGTGCCAGCAGCCACCGGGACAGAAGGGGGTCCGGGGAGCTGTTTTTT.

The chain combines TRBV5-6 with TRBJ1-4; weak D call: TRBD1 (5 bases). Looked up from germline, CDR1 is SGHDT and CDR2 is YYEEEE. This CDR3 region has 16 residues. V lost 4 bases, J lost 3 bases, and 16 bases lay in between. Written as DNA, the CDR3 is TGTGCCAGCAGCCGGGGGGGAGTCGCAGCTAATGAAAAACTGTTTTTT. Its protein product is CASSRGGVAANEKLFF.

The chain combines TRBV10-3 with TRBJ1-2; 9 nucleotides align to TRBD1. Germline CDR1 and CDR2: ENHRY and SYGVKD. V lost 4 bases to trimming and J lost 4 bases; unmatched junction nucleotides: 7. This CDR3 comprises 15 residues. CDR3 in amino acids: CAISGPDRGFYGYTF. DNA of the CDR3: TGTGCCATCAGTGGCCCGGACAGGGGTTTCTATGGCTACACCTTC.

About this clone: Sequence at one end of the junction differs from germline and may be a read error. This chain uses TRBV7-7 with TRBJ2-1; 7 nucleotides line up with TRBD1. The CDR3 has 15 residues. Per the germline V gene, CDR1 is SSHAT and CDR2 is FNYEAQ (reference sequence). The CDR3 sequence is CASSTRGGPYNEQFF. CDR3 nucleotide sequence: TGTGCTAGCAGCACCCGAGGGGGCCCCTACAATGAGCAGTTCTTC.

CDR3 residues: CASSYSTGVEYEQYF. CDR3 bases: TGTGCCAGCAGTTACTCGACGGGGGTAGAGTACGAGCAGTACTTC. This chain uses TRBV6-5 with TRBJ2-7; possibly TRBD2 for D (6 bases). The CDR3 is made up of 15 amino acids. V lost 0 bases and J lost 4, with 13 bases in between. Germline V CDR1 and CDR2: MNHEY, SVGAGI.

The chain joins TRBV10-3 to TRBJ1-5; 8 positions agree with TRBD1. V lost 3 bases, J lost 4 bases, and 5 bases stayed unmatched. The CDR3 length is 15 residues. CDR1 and CDR2 from the germline V gene are ENHRY and SYGVKD. CDR3 coding DNA: TGTGCCATCAGTGACCACGGACAGGGAAATCAGCCCCAGCATTTT. It encodes CAISDHGQGNQPQHF.

This chain joins TRBV5-1 and TRBJ2-3; 7 positions agree with TRBD2. CDR3 length equals 16 residues. Germline loops: CDR1 SGHRS, CDR2 YFSETQ. V lost 0 bases to trimming and J lost 6 bases; unmatched junction nucleotides: 10. The CDR3 nucleotides read TGCGCCAGCAGCTTGGGTTGGGGCGGGAGCGGCGATACGCAGTATTTT. Amino acids: CASSLGWGGSGDTQYF.

The rearrangement uses TRBV25-1 and TRBJ1-4; D unresolved. Germline V CDR1 and CDR2: MGHDK, SYGVNS. Trimming left V 0 bases short and J 8 bases short, with 16 bases between. This CDR3 has 16 residues. CDR3: CASSEYDAGFWEKLFF. The CDR3 DNA reads TGTGCCAGCAGTGAATACGACGCGGGGTTCTGGGAAAAACTGTTTTTT. The complete variable domain, with remaining parts taken from reference TRBV25-1 and TRBJ1-4, reads EADIYQTPRYLVIGTGKKITLECSQTMGHDKMYWYQQDPGMELHLIHYSYGVNSTEKGDLSSESTVSRIRTEHFPLTLESARPSHTSQYLCASSEYDAGFWEKLFFGSGTQLSVL.

This chain connects TRBV15 to TRBJ1-3, with a tentative D call TRBD1 (5 bases). Trimming cost V 1 base and J 0 bases, with 13 bases left between them. In germline, CDR1 is LNHNV, CDR2 YYDKDF (reference sequence). The CDR3 length is 17 residues. The DNA of the CDR3 is TGTGCCACCAGCAGAGCGGGGGGACCGGGCTCTGGAAACACCATATATTTT. Encoded protein: CATSRAGGPGSGNTIYF.

This clone was counted a few times. V gene TRBV6-1 combines with J gene TRBJ1-2, with TRBD1 matching 9 bases. CDR3 size: 15 residues. Germline values: CDR1 MNHNS, CDR2 SASEGT. J gave up 5 bases and V 6 bases, and 10 bases lay outside the gene matches. The CDR3 DNA reads TGTGCCAGCAGCTCGGGACAGGGAGAAGGTTATGGCTACACCTTC. Protein product: CASSSGQGEGYGYTF.

The rearrangement uses TRBV10-3 and TRBJ1-6, with a possible D match to TRBD1 (5 bases). The germline V gene encodes CDR1 ENHRY and CDR2 SYGVKD. The CDR3 covers 13 residues. Trimming shortened V by 6 bases and J by 6 bases, and 9 bases separated the two germline ends. As DNA, the CDR3 is TGTGCCATCAGCCAGGGATTTAATTCACCCCTCCACTTT. Translation gives CAISQGFNSPLHF.

The chain combines TRBV7-2 with TRBJ2-7, with 10 positions matching TRBD2. Trimming at V came to 3 bases and at J to 3 bases, leaving 5 bases not matched to a gene. Germline V gene data show CDR1 as SGHTA and CDR2 as FQGNSA. This CDR3 is 15 amino acids long. The CDR3 protein is CASSFFQREGYEQYF. For the CDR3, the DNA is TGTGCCAGCAGCTTTTTCCAGCGGGAGGGCTACGAGCAGTACTTC.

The sample holds one count of this clone. The rearrangement joins TRBV9 to TRBJ1-1; D is undetermined. This CDR3 is built from 16 residues. Trimming left V 0 bases short and J 0 bases short, with 12 bases between. CDR1 and CDR2 (germline): SGDLS, YYNGEE. The CDR3 DNA reads as TGTGCCAGCAGCGTAGCTTCCCAGGCGTTGAACACTGAAGCTTTCTTT. Translation gives CASSVASQALNTEAFF.

The chain combines TRBV30 with TRBJ2-7; D not resolved. The CDR3 contains 12 residues. Per germline, CDR1 GTSNPN and CDR2 SVGIG (reference sequence). The V gene lost 4 bases and the J gene lost 0 bases, with 7 bases spanning the gap. The DNA of the CDR3 is TGTGCCTGGATGGCGGACTCCTACGAGCAGTACTTC. Encoded protein: CAWMADSYEQYF.

V usage is TRBV9 and J usage is TRBJ2-5, with TRBD2 matching over 8 bases. Trimming cost V 0 bases and J 1 base; bases outside gene matches: 5. The germline CDR1 and CDR2 sequences are SGDLS and YYNGEE. The CDR3 length is 16 residues. Written as DNA, the CDR3 is TGTGCCAGCAGCGTAGGGGGTAGCGGGGTCCAAGAGACCCAGTACTTC. It specifies CASSVGGSGVQETQYF. Supplemented by reference TRBV9 and TRBJ2-5, the full variable domain reads DSGVTQTPKHLITATGQRVTLRCSPRSGDLSVYWYQQSLDQGLQFLIQYYNGEERAKGNILERFSAQQFPDLHSELNLSSLELGDSALYFCASSVGGSGVQETQYFGPGTRLLVL.

This chain links TRBV5-1 with TRBJ2-1, with a weak D call TRBD1 (7 bases). The V end was cut by 0 bases, the J end by 5 bases, with 15 bases between. The germline CDR1 and CDR2 sequences are SGHRS and YFSETQ. There are 16 residues in the CDR3. CDR3 sequence: CASSLAGRQGNNEQFF. The CDR3 coding sequence is TGCGCCAGCAGCTTGGCCGGGAGACAGGGTAACAATGAGCAGTTCTTC.

This sequence joins TRBV19 and TRBJ1-5; D remains unclear. Germline CDR1 is LNHDA and CDR2 is SQIVND (reference sequence). The CDR3 sequence is 12 residues long. V dropped 4 bases and J dropped 6 bases, with 7 bases sitting between them. CDR3 nucleotides: TGTGCCAGTAGTAGGGAGGCTCAGCCCCAGCATTTT. Translating gives CASSREAQPQHF.

This clone was recorded a few times. This chain joins TRBV5-1 and TRBJ1-6, with TRBD1 matching 7 bases. Germline loops: CDR1 SGHRS, CDR2 YFSETQ. The ends lost 3 bases at V and 6 bases at J; junction bases unmatched: 3. This CDR3 spans 14 amino acids. The CDR3 nucleotides read TGCGCCAGCAGCTCCCGGGACAGTAATTCACCCCTCCACTTT. This gives the protein CASSSRDSNSPLHF.

This chain uses TRBV19 with TRBJ2-1, with D uncertain. Trimming stripped 5 bases from V and 7 bases from J, with 6 bases between. From germline, CDR1 is LNHDA and CDR2 SQIVND (reference sequence). This CDR3 spans 11 amino acids. The CDR3 DNA follows: TGTGCCAGTAGTCGCGGAAATGAGCAGTTCTTC. The encoded protein is CASSRGNEQFF.

This sequence joins TRBV10-1 and TRBJ1-1; D is ambiguous. Germline V CDR1 and CDR2: WNHNN, SYGVQD (reference sequence). The CDR3 has 14 amino acids. Trimming shortened V by 0 bases and J by 5 bases, and 10 bases separated the two germline ends. This chain's CDR3 is CASSESTQATEAFF. CDR3 sequence (DNA): TGCGCCAGCAGTGAGTCCACTCAGGCGACTGAAGCTTTCTTT.

This sequence joins TRBV5-1 and TRBJ2-7, with D uncertain. With 1 base removed from V and 3 bases from J, the gap between germline ends came to 5 bases. Germline-derived CDR1 and CDR2 are SGHRS and YFSETQ. The CDR3 totals 12 residues. CDR3 loop: CASSLTGYEQYF. CDR3 DNA sequence: TGCGCCAGCAGCTTGACGGGCTACGAGCAGTACTTC.

This sequence joins TRBV5-5 and TRBJ1-5; TRBD1 aligns across 8 bases. CDR3 size: 15 residues. V was clipped by 0 bases and J by 2 bases; unmatched bases: 1. Per germline, CDR1 SGHKS and CDR2 YYEKEE (reference sequence). The CDR3 DNA reads as TGTGCCAGCAGCTTGGGGGGACAGGGCAATCAGCCCCAGCATTTT. Its protein is CASSLGGQGNQPQHF.

This clone has just one count. The chain links TRBV29-1 to TRBJ1-4; D is uncertain. The CDR3 length is 12 residues. The germline CDR1 and CDR2 sequences are SQVTM and ANQGSEA. V gave up 4 bases and J gave up 7 bases, with 10 bases separating them. The CDR3 here is CSVGGVREKLFF. CDR3 nucleotides: TGCAGCGTTGGCGGGGTACGTGAAAAACTGTTTTTT.

This chain connects TRBV14 to TRBJ1-6; 8 nucleotides match TRBD1. The CDR3 is made up of 18 amino acids. V was clipped by 4 bases and J by 7 bases; unmatched bases: 15. Germline assignment: CDR1 SGHDN and CDR2 FVKESK. The CDR3 DNA reads TGTGCCAGCAGCCCCCAGGCAGGGGGCCCTCATCCGAATTCACCCCTCCACTTT. Translating gives CASSPQAGGPHPNSPLHF.

The genes are TRBV5-3 and TRBJ1-2; D is perhaps TRBD1 (6 bases). TRBV5-3 is marked as an open reading frame, function uncertain. The CDR3 length is 16 residues. V was shortened by 2 bases and J by 0 bases, with 14 bases between the two germline ends. The CDR3 DNA reads as TGTGCCAGAAGCTTCTACTACAGGGAATCTAACTATGGCTACACCTTC. Its protein product is CARSFYYRESNYGYTF.

This rearrangement joins TRBV19 to TRBJ1-5; D unresolved. Germline V gene data show CDR1 as LNHDA and CDR2 as SQIVND (reference sequence). The CDR3 totals 12 residues. Trimming took 7 bases from V and 4 from J, leaving 8 bases between them. DNA for the CDR3: TGTGCCAGTACTATCGGGAATCAGCCCCAGCATTTT. It codes for CASTIGNQPQHF.

The chain combines TRBV2 with TRBJ1-1, with TRBD1 matching over 8 bases. With 6 bases clipped from V and 8 bases from J, the junction kept 2 bases outside the gene matches. CDR3 length: 11 amino acids. Looked up from germline, CDR1 is SNHLY and CDR2 is FYNNEI. Written as DNA, the CDR3 is TGTGCCAGCAGGGGGGACAGGGAAGCTTTCTTT. It yields the protein CASRGDREAFF.

This CDR3 is CASSTGNPDTQYF. The CDR3 DNA reads TGCGCCAGCAGCACAGGGAACCCAGATACGCAGTATTTT. The chain couples TRBV5-1 to TRBJ2-3; weak D call: TRBD1 (6 bases). In germline, CDR1 is SGHRS, CDR2 YFSETQ. CDR3 length equals 13 residues. V gave up 4 bases and J gave up 4 bases, with 10 bases separating them.

The chain carries TRBV4-2 and TRBJ2-5; possibly TRBD1 for D (6 bases). Germline CDR1 and CDR2: LGHNA and YNFKEQ. With 5 bases removed from V and 5 bases from J, the gap between germline ends came to 21 bases. The CDR3 has 16 amino acids. The CDR3 nucleotides read TGTGCCAGCAGCTTGGGGGCGACTCAAACAGGGGAGACCCAGTACTTC. Translation gives CASSLGATQTGETQYF.